The present TCR beta chain was sequenced within a study of T cell responses to AZD1222 COVID-19 vaccine. Study-wide findings and caveats: Unmutated variant regions are reportedly targeted by nearly half of spike-specific TCRs. Breadth and depth of Spike-specific TCRs rose after two AZD1222 doses. Across spike, vaccine-associated CD4 TCRs were found, dominant at 160-218 and 743-854. Without day 14 samples, only post-peak T cell repertoires were studied.

To note about this clone: Its antigen is as yet unknown.

The CDR3 is 14 residues long. The V gene lost 3 bases and the J gene lost 3 bases, with 9 bases spanning the gap. Germline CDR1 and CDR2: LNHDA and SQIVND (reference sequence). Method: immunoSEQ multiplex PCR; TCRdb's copy keeps in-frame clones and lacks some. Of some 81,000 clones in the sample, more than 70% were seen once. This chain joins TRBV19 and TRBJ1-5; the D is unclear. The specimen comprised peripheral blood, sampled 28 days after the second AZD1222 dose. The sequence derives from an adult who received the AZD1222 COVID-19 vaccine. The CDR3 DNA sequence: TGTGCCAGTAGTATCCTGGGAGACAATCAGCCCCAGCATTTT. Amino acid sequence: CASSILGDNQPQHF.